This T cell receptor (beta chain) was captured by sequencing in a study of T cells after yellow fever vaccination. TCRdb recomputed calls from the 5' RACE reads with MiXCR, one row per CDR3 protein. The table includes 100,000 to 150,000 distinct CDR3 sequences, roughly 8.2% detected once. This CDR3 has 14 amino acids. V lost 8 bases and J lost 4; bases outside the gene matches: 10. Germline V gives CDR1 SNHLY, CDR2 FYNNEI. Sequenced material: CD8+ T cells sorted from PBMCs, taken on the day of the yellow fever booster vaccination. The sequence came from a man in his late teens or twenties who received the YFV17D yellow fever vaccine. The chain is built from TRBV2 and TRBJ2-7; the match to TRBD1 covers 8 bases. CDR3 amino acids: CASGGTGLPYEQYF. The CDR3 DNA is TGTGCCAGCGGCGGGACAGGACTTCCGTACGAGCAGTACTTC.